One T cell receptor (beta chain) is described in this entry. The germline V gene encodes CDR1 PRHDT and CDR2 FYEKMQ (reference sequence). This CDR3 has 14 residues. With 1 base removed from V and 4 bases from J, the gap between germline ends came to 7 bases. The data belong to a study of metastatic and nonmetastatic thyroid tumors. Until they underwent thyroid surgery, no patient had received any treatment. Using MiXCR, TCRdb re-called clones from the PCR reads. The sample lists fewer than 40,000 clones, under 25% seen once, with less than 4% in the top ten. The sample taken for sequencing was tumor tissue. The source of this sequence is a male donor with papillary thyroid cancer or a benign thyroid nodule (not recorded which). Some clones in this sample may be carry-over from other donors' samples. The chain joins TRBV13 to TRBJ2-2, with D unresolved. The CDR3 nucleotides read TGTGCCAGCAGCTTAGAGCGCCGCACCGGGGAGCTGTTTTTT. Its protein is CASSLERRTGELFF.